One sample yielded the 25 T cell receptor beta chains listed below, sequenced in a study of cytomegalovirus exposure and HLA in healthy donors. Use of 60 Vbeta and 13 Jbeta primers characterized the PCR. Profiled with immunoSEQ multiplex PCR; TCRdb holds only in-frame clones, not every one. Among some 150,000 clones listed, over 60% were seen once. Specimen: PBMCs. These receptors were obtained from a middle-aged woman in good health and CMV-seronegative.

This clone was seen just once. This chain connects TRBV5-1 to TRBJ1-1; a weak D match, TRBD1 (5 bases). V was shortened by 7 bases and J by 7 bases, with 23 bases between the two germline ends. Germline CDR1 reads SGHRS; CDR2 reads YFSETQ. This CDR3 has 15 amino acids. In nucleotides, the CDR3 is TGCGCCAGCGGACTAGCACCGTGGACATCAGATGAAGCTTTCTTT. Protein sequence: CASGLAPWTSDEAFF.

This chain connects TRBV19 to TRBJ2-7, with 9 nucleotides matching TRBD2. The CDR3 consists of 13 residues. Germline V gene lookup returns CDR1 LNHDA and CDR2 SQIVND (reference sequence). Trimming took 6 bases from V and 7 from J; bases not matched to a gene: 7. As DNA, the CDR3 is TGTGCCAGTAGCGGGGGACTAGCAGGGGAGCAGTACTTC. Translation: CASSGGLAGEQYF. Combining the CDR3 with reference TRBV19 and TRBJ2-7 gives the whole variable domain DGGITQSPKYLFRKEGQNVTLSCEQNLNHDAMYWYRQDPGQGLRLIYYSQIVNDFQKGDIAEGYSVSREKKESFPLTVTSAQKNPTAFYLCASSGGLAGEQYFGPGTRLTVT.

The J gene is TRBJ1-5, the V gene TRBV6-4; 9 bases line up with TRBD1. Trimming took 2 bases from V and 0 from J; bases not matched to a gene: 14. The germline gives CDR1 MRHNA, CDR2 SNTAGT. The CDR3 runs to 20 residues. CDR3: CASSDPNPTDRGNSNQPQHF. The CDR3 nucleotides are TGTGCCAGCAGTGACCCAAACCCGACGGACAGGGGCAATAGCAATCAGCCCCAGCATTTT.

This chain links TRBV4-1 with TRBJ1-2, with a possible D match to TRBD1 (5 bases). Germline CDR1 is MGHRA and CDR2 is YSYEKL. V gave up 5 bases and J gave up 6 bases, with 19 bases separating them. The CDR3 length is 15 residues. The CDR3 nucleotides are TGCGCCAGCAGCGACCTGGCAGGGTCGGGAGATGGCTACACCTTC. Its protein is CASSDLAGSGDGYTF.

V and J are TRBV29-1 and TRBJ1-1, with D maybe TRBD1 (6 bases). The CDR3 spans 13 residues. Germline assignment: CDR1 SQVTM and CDR2 ANQGSEA. Trimming removed 4 bases from V and 4 bases from J, with 13 bases in between. CDR3 nucleotides: TGCAGCGTTGCTCGGACAGACGTCACTGAAGCTTTCTTT. Amino acids: CSVARTDVTEAFF.

This chain connects TRBV11-3 to TRBJ2-6, with D perhaps matching TRBD1 (6 bases). V lost 2 bases and J 0 bases, leaving 11 bases between the germline ends. CDR3 length equals 17 residues. CDR1 SGHNT and CDR2 YENEEA come from the germline V gene. CDR3 DNA: TGTGCCAGCAGCTTATTGGACAGCTTCTCTGGGGCCAACGTCCTGACTTTC. Its protein is CASSLLDSFSGANVLTF.

The chain carries TRBV5-1 and TRBJ2-3; 8 bases match TRBD2. This CDR3 is built from 16 residues. Germline V gene sequence: CDR1 SGHRS, CDR2 YFSETQ. Trimming cost V 0 bases and J 1 base; bases outside gene matches: 4. CDR3 nucleotides: TGCGCCAGCAGCTTGGGGCTAGCGGGCCGCACAGATACGCAGTATTTT. This codes for CASSLGLAGRTDTQYF.

This chain joins TRBV19 and TRBJ1-1; no clear D gene. The CDR3 length is 13 residues. V shed 5 bases and J shed 7 bases, with 14 bases lying between them. Germline-derived CDR1 and CDR2 are LNHDA and SQIVND (reference sequence). CDR3: CASSSQVVFEAFF. CDR3 DNA sequence: TGTGCCAGTAGTTCCCAGGTAGTGTTTGAAGCTTTCTTT.

The chain joins TRBV9 to TRBJ2-5, with D tentatively TRBD1 (6 bases). V was trimmed by 0 bases and J by 5 bases, leaving 17 bases between them. The CDR3 consists of 16 residues. CDR1 and CDR2 from the germline V gene are SGDLS and YYNGEE. The CDR3 sequence is CASSVATQTGGETQYF. The CDR3, as DNA: TGTGCCAGCAGCGTAGCTACACAGACAGGTGGGGAGACCCAGTACTTC.

The rearrangement joins TRBV6-1 to TRBJ1-5; 11 positions agree with TRBD1. Per the germline V gene, CDR1 is MNHNS and CDR2 is SASEGT. The CDR3 is 14 amino acids. Trimming at V came to 6 bases and at J to 7 bases, leaving 5 bases not matched to a gene. CDR3 region: CASRGTGGRQPQHF. The CDR3 DNA reads TGTGCCAGCAGGGGGACAGGGGGGCGGCAGCCCCAGCATTTT.

This clone showed up just a few times. The chain joins TRBV6-4 to TRBJ2-7, with D perhaps TRBD2 (6 bases). Between the trimmed V and J ends, which lost 0 bases and 2 bases, there was a span of 26 bases. This CDR3 is 20 amino acids long. The germline V gene has CDR1 MRHNA and CDR2 SNTAGT. The CDR3 DNA follows: TGTGCCAGCAGTGACTCGACGTGGAAAGGAGCTCCGACTAGGCCCTACGAGCAGTACTTC. Amino acids: CASSDSTWKGAPTRPYEQYF.

The chain recombines TRBV5-1 with TRBJ2-1, with D tentatively TRBD1 (5 bases). The CDR3 length is 13 residues. Germline-derived CDR1 and CDR2 are SGHRS and YFSETQ. The V gene lost 10 bases and the J gene lost 4 bases, with 15 bases spanning the gap. CDR3 sequence reads: CAGKTDPYNEQFF. The CDR3 DNA sequence: TGCGCCGGCAAGACAGACCCTTACAATGAGCAGTTCTTC.

Of note for this clone: Other nucleotide sequences from this sample produce the same CDR3. The V and J genes are TRBV5-1 and TRBJ1-1, with 7 bases identical to TRBD1. Trimming removed 4 bases from V and 3 bases from J; junction bases left unmatched: 6. Germline lookup yields CDR1 SGHRS and CDR2 YFSETQ. CDR3 size: 14 residues. The CDR3 region is CASSATGTDTEAFF. CDR3 DNA: TGCGCCAGCAGCGCGACAGGGACGGACACTGAAGCTTTCTTT.

The chain recombines TRBV2 with TRBJ1-3; D unclear. The CDR3 runs 15 residues. The V gene's germline CDR1 is SNHLY and CDR2 FYNNEI. Trimming stripped 3 bases from V and 0 bases from J, with 9 bases between. CDR3 loop: CASSEVQFSGNTIYF. The CDR3, as DNA: TGTGCCAGCAGTGAGGTACAGTTCTCTGGAAACACCATATATTTT. Variable domain in full (rest from reference TRBV2 and TRBJ1-3): EPEVTQTPSHQVTQMGQEVILRCVPISNHLYFYWYRQILGQKVEFLVSFYNNEISEKSEIFDDQFSVERPDGSNFTLKIRSTKLEDSAMYFCASSEVQFSGNTIYFGEGSWLTVV.

The V and J genes are TRBV27 and TRBJ1-2; weak D call: TRBD1 (6 bases). Trimming pared 1 base from V and 0 bases from J, leaving 9 bases between. Per the germline V gene, CDR1 is MNHEY and CDR2 is SMNVEV (reference sequence). The CDR3 extends over 15 amino acids. DNA of the CDR3: TGTGCCAGCAGTTTATACACAGGGACTAACTATGGCTACACCTTC. It codes for CASSLYTGTNYGYTF.

This clone was detected a few times. The chain carries TRBV7-6 and TRBJ1-1; 9 bases match TRBD1. J gave up 6 bases and V 5 bases, and 4 bases lay outside the gene matches. The CDR3 is 13 residues long. Germline loops: CDR1 SGHVS, CDR2 FNYEAQ. The CDR3 loop reads CASSVQGAAEAFF. In DNA form, the CDR3 reads TGTGCCAGCAGCGTACAGGGGGCGGCTGAAGCTTTCTTT.

This chain uses TRBV7-9 with TRBJ2-5; D is uncertain. Per the germline V gene, CDR1 is SEHNR and CDR2 is FQNEAQ (reference sequence). V gave up 5 bases and J gave up 11 bases, with 12 bases separating them. This CDR3 has 11 amino acids. This chain's CDR3 is CASSPQRKQYF. The CDR3 DNA is TGTGCCAGCAGCCCCCAGCGAAAACAGTACTTC.

The chain joins TRBV5-6 to TRBJ1-3; D may be TRBD1 (5 bases). This CDR3 region has 15 residues. Germline-derived CDR1 and CDR2 are SGHDT and YYEEEE. Trimming stripped 2 bases from V and 2 bases from J, with 11 bases between. The CDR3 region is CASSFPGATGNTIYF. For the CDR3, the DNA is TGTGCCAGCAGCTTCCCTGGGGCGACTGGAAACACCATATATTTT.

This chain links TRBV5-1 with TRBJ1-4, with 7 nucleotides matching TRBD1. Germline-derived CDR1 and CDR2 are SGHRS and YFSETQ. The CDR3 is 15 residues long. The J segment lost 0 bases and the V segment lost 4 bases, leaving 3 bases of the junction unmatched. This CDR3 reads CASSAGTATNEKLFF. CDR3 in DNA: TGCGCCAGCAGCGCCGGGACAGCAACTAATGAAAAACTGTTTTTT.

This clone has a handful of counts. The chain recombines TRBV6-6 with TRBJ2-7, with D possibly matching TRBD2 (6 bases). Trimming took 9 bases from V and 5 from J, leaving 26 bases between them. Germline lookup yields CDR1 MNHNY and CDR2 SVGAGI (reference sequence). The CDR3 extends over 16 amino acids. CDR3 protein: CASQRTGDPGGNEQYF. CDR3 in DNA: TGTGCCAGTCAACGCACGGGGGATCCGGGTGGCAACGAGCAGTACTTC.

The chain is built from TRBV28 and TRBJ2-7; D possibly corresponds to TRBD2 (7 bases). Between the trimmed V and J ends, which lost 6 bases and 1 base, there was a span of 16 bases. Germline assignment: CDR1 MDHEN and CDR2 SYDVKM. The CDR3 is 15 residues long. CDR3 DNA sequence: TGTGCCAGCAGCCCCGGGGGGCAGATATCCTACGAGCAGTACTTC. Its protein product is CASSPGGQISYEQYF.

The chain joins TRBV10-3 to TRBJ1-4; D ambiguous. Germline values: CDR1 ENHRY, CDR2 SYGVKD. Trimming took off 4 bases at V and 10 bases at J, with 19 bases between the two ends. This CDR3 spans 15 amino acids. This CDR3 reads CAISVVAVDSGKLFF. The CDR3 DNA follows: TGTGCCATCAGTGTTGTCGCCGTAGACTCCGGAAAACTGTTTTTT.

The chain employs TRBV7-9 and TRBJ1-2; D is unresolved. The CDR3 length is 13 residues. V lost 2 bases and J 8 bases, leaving 12 bases between the germline ends. The germline gives CDR1 SEHNR, CDR2 FQNEAQ (reference sequence). This CDR3 reads CASSLLGGEGYTF. The CDR3 bases are TGTGCCAGCAGCTTATTAGGAGGAGAGGGCTACACCTTC.

The chain links TRBV6-6 to TRBJ2-7; D possibly corresponds to TRBD1 (6 bases). Per the germline V gene, CDR1 is MNHNY and CDR2 is SVGAGI (reference sequence). CDR3 length equals 14 residues. Trimming took 6 bases from V and 2 from J, leaving 14 bases between them. Written as DNA, the CDR3 is TGTGCCAGCAGCCCTATGACAGGCCCCTACGAGCAGTACTTC. It yields the protein CASSPMTGPYEQYF.

The gene calls are TRBV5-1 and TRBJ1-1; 7 bases fit TRBD1. Germline V gene data show CDR1 as SGHRS and CDR2 as YFSETQ. The CDR3 is made up of 16 amino acids. The junction had 7 bases not matched to a gene; V was cut back by 1 base and J by 1 base. CDR3 sequence: CASSLYRGARNTEAFF. The CDR3 nucleotides are TGCGCCAGCAGCTTGTACAGGGGAGCACGGAACACTGAAGCTTTCTTT.